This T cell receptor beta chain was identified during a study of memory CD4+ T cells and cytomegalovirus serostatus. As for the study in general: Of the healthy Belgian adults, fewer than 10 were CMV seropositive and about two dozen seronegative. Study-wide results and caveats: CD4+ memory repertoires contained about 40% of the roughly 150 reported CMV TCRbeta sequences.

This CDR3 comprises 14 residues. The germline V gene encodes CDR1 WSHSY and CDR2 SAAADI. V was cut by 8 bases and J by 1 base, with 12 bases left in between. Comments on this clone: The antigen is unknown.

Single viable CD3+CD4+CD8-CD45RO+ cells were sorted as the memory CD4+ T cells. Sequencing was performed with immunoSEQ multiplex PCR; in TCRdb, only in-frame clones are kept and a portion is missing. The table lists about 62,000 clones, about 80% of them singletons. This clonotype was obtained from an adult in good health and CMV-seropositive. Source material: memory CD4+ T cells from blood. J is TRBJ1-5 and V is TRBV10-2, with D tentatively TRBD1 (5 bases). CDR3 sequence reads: CASRDVPSNQPQHF. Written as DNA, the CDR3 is TGCGCCAGCCGGGACGTTCCCAGCAATCAGCCCCAGCATTTT.